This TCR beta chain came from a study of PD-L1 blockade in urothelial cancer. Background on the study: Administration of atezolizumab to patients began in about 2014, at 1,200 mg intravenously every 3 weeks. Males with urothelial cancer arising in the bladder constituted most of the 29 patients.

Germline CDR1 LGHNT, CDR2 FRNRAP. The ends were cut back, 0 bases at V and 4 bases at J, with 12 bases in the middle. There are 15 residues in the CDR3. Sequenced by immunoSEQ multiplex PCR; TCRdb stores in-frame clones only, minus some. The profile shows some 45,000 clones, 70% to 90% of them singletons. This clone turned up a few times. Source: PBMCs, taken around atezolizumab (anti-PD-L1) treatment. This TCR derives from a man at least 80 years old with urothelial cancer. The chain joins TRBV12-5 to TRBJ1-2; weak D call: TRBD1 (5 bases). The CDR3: CASGLVPGHFYGYTF. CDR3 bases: TGTGCTAGTGGTTTGGTACCCGGACACTTCTATGGCTACACCTTC.